The 25 T cell receptor beta chains below all came from one sample that was sequenced in a study of graft-versus-host responses after intestinal transplantation. Assay used: immunoSEQ multiplex PCR; TCRdb lists only in-frame clones, some missing. The top ten clones hold approximately 7% of a sample with approximately 15,000 clones, over 75% of them seen once. This material consisted of bone marrow, taken approximately 120 days after intestinal transplantation. The receptors come from a human patient who received an intestinal transplant, so some T cells may come from the graft donor.

In its sample, this clone was seen a few times. This chain joins TRBV7-2 and TRBJ2-1, with TRBD2 matching 11 bases. Trimming took 5 bases from V and 6 from J; bases not matched to a gene: 6. This CDR3 spans 15 amino acids. CDR1 is SGHTA and CDR2 is FQGNSA in the germline V gene. The CDR3 DNA reads TGTGCCAGCAGCACGGGACTAGCGGCATTCAATGAGCAGTTCTTC. Protein sequence: CASSTGLAAFNEQFF.

The rearrangement links TRBV9 to TRBJ1-2; D gene unclear. V lost 2 bases, J lost 6 bases, and 5 bases lay in between. CDR1 SGDLS and CDR2 YYNGEE come from the germline V gene. This CDR3 is 11 amino acids long. Here the CDR3 DNA reads TGTGCCAGCAGCGTGGGTGATGGCTACACCTTC. It codes for CASSVGDGYTF.

The chain combines TRBV4-1 with TRBJ2-1; D remains unclear. Germline CDR1 and CDR2: MGHRA and YSYEKL. The CDR3 loop spans 16 amino acids. V dropped 0 bases and J dropped 2 bases, with 11 bases sitting between them. Here the CDR3 DNA reads TGCGCCAGCAGCCAAGATCGATCCAGGACCTACAATGAGCAGTTCTTC. Amino acid sequence: CASSQDRSRTYNEQFF.

The chain carries TRBV28 and TRBJ1-3, with 7 bases matching TRBD1. From germline, CDR1 is MDHEN and CDR2 SYDVKM. J was trimmed by 0 bases and V by 5 bases; bases with no gene match: 4. The length of the CDR3 is 15 residues. CDR3 region: CASSGQAYSGNTIYF. The CDR3 nucleotides are TGTGCCAGCAGTGGACAGGCCTACTCTGGAAACACCATATATTTT.

This clone came up once. This sample includes further DNA sequences coding for the same CDR3. The CDR3 DNA follows: TGTGCCAGCAGCCCGGGACAGGGGGCATACGAGCAGTACTTC. It yields the protein CASSPGQGAYEQYF. This chain links TRBV9 with TRBJ2-7, with 12 positions matching TRBD1. Germline V CDR1 and CDR2: SGDLS, YYNGEE. This CDR3 is 14 amino acids long. V dropped 4 bases and J dropped 4; count of bases not matched to a gene: 3. The whole variable domain, remainder taken from reference TRBV9 and TRBJ2-7, is DSGVTQTPKHLITATGQRVTLRCSPRSGDLSVYWYQQSLDQGLQFLIQYYNGEERAKGNILERFSAQQFPDLHSELNLSSLELGDSALYFCASSPGQGAYEQYFGPGTRLTVT.

This rearrangement joins TRBV5-5 to TRBJ2-2; 7 nucleotides agree with TRBD1. Germline V CDR1 and CDR2: SGHKS, YYEKEE (reference sequence). V shed 0 bases and J 4 bases; nucleotides not matched to a gene: 9. The CDR3 covers 17 residues. The CDR3 DNA sequence: TGTGCCAGCAGCTTGGTGGGACAGCCTAGTCCCACCGGGGAGCTGTTTTTT. It specifies CASSLVGQPSPTGELFF.

V is TRBV11-2 and J is TRBJ2-7; 7 bases fit TRBD2. The germline gives CDR1 SGHAT, CDR2 FQNNGV. J was trimmed by 4 bases and V by 7 bases; bases with no gene match: 10. CDR3 size: 14 residues. In nucleotides, the CDR3 is TGTGCCAGCACTTATAGACTAGCTGGATACGAGCAGTACTTC. Its translation: CASTYRLAGYEQYF.

V gene TRBV10-3 combines with J gene TRBJ2-3; D is ambiguous. The ends were cut back, 4 bases at V and 1 base at J, with 3 bases in the middle. The CDR3 sequence is 12 residues long. Germline loops: CDR1 ENHRY, CDR2 SYGVKD. CDR3 in amino acids: CAISGGTDTQYF. As DNA, the CDR3 is TGTGCCATCAGTGGCGGCACAGATACGCAGTATTTT.

As regards this clone: The conserved phenylalanine or tryptophan normally closing the CDR3 is absent here, so this likely arose from a read error. It is unclear where the CDR3 begins or ends on the DNA, so no DNA is shown, and the CDR3 is as TCRdb lists it. The J gene is TRBJ2-3, the V gene TRBV7-8; the DNA was not used to check the table's D call, TRBD1. Germline CDR1 SGHVS, CDR2 FQNEAQ. Termini included, the CDR3 measures 8 amino acids. The CDR3 sequence: CASSSLGD.

The chain carries TRBV18 and TRBJ1-4; 12 bases are a match to TRBD1. Losses at the gene ends were 4 bases for V and 0 bases for J; bases not matched to a gene: 3. This CDR3 is 17 amino acids long. Germline CDR1 and CDR2: KGHSH and LQKENI. The CDR3: CASSLGTGGATNEKLFF. CDR3 sequence (DNA): TGTGCCAGCTCACTCGGGACAGGGGGCGCAACTAATGAAAAACTGTTTTTT.

This chain connects TRBV9 to TRBJ2-3; the match to TRBD2 covers 9 bases. The CDR3 extends over 20 amino acids. The junction had 17 bases not matched to a gene; V was cut back by 1 base and J by 2 bases. In germline, CDR1 is SGDLS, CDR2 YYNGEE. DNA for the CDR3: TGTGCCAGCAGCGTATCCCCTGGAGTAGCGGGAGACTATTTCACAGATACGCAGTATTTT. This encodes CASSVSPGVAGDYFTDTQYF.

The V and J genes are TRBV28 and TRBJ1-5, with 7 bases aligning to TRBD1. The CDR3 is made up of 14 amino acids. The V gene end was trimmed by 3 bases and the J gene end by 6 bases; junction bases not matched to a gene: 5. Germline-derived CDR1 and CDR2 are MDHEN and SYDVKM. The CDR3: CASSFQGDGQPQHF. The CDR3 DNA sequence: TGTGCCAGCAGTTTTCAGGGGGATGGTCAGCCCCAGCATTTT.

Comment on this clone: Different DNA sequences within this sample yield the same CDR3. The chain uses TRBV6-1 and TRBJ1-2; 8 positions match TRBD1. Germline V gene lookup returns CDR1 MNHNS and CDR2 SASEGT. Trimming took 2 bases from V and 5 from J; bases not matched to a gene: 1. The CDR3 is 13 amino acids. In DNA form, the CDR3 reads TGTGCCAGCAGTGAACAGGGGGCGTATGGCTACACCTTC. Protein product: CASSEQGAYGYTF.

The rearrangement uses TRBV6-5 and TRBJ2-1, with 10 bases matching TRBD2. CDR3 length equals 16 residues. V gave up 3 bases and J gave up 4 bases; unmatched junction bases: 6. Germline-derived CDR1 and CDR2 are MNHEY and SVGAGI. As DNA, the CDR3 is TGTGCCAGCAGTTATGGGGGGACTAGCGTTTACAATGAGCAGTTCTTC. Protein sequence: CASSYGGTSVYNEQFF.

V usage is TRBV2 and J usage is TRBJ1-4; the match to TRBD1 covers 8 bases. The CDR3 extends over 13 amino acids. The germline V gene encodes CDR1 SNHLY and CDR2 FYNNEI. V lost 4 bases to trimming and J lost 13 bases; unmatched junction nucleotides: 8. The CDR3 nucleotides read TGTGCCAGCAGTGGTACAGGGGGGTCGGGACTGTTTTTT. Protein product: CASSGTGGSGLFF.

The rearrangement uses TRBV27 and TRBJ1-1; D not certain. CDR3 length: 14 amino acids. The V gene lost 4 bases and the J gene lost 2 bases, with 11 bases spanning the gap. The germline V gene has CDR1 MNHEY and CDR2 SMNVEV (reference sequence). In DNA, the CDR3 is TGTGCCAGCAGTTCAACGGTCGGCAACACTGAAGCTTTCTTT. As protein: CASSSTVGNTEAFF.

The rearrangement uses TRBV19 and TRBJ2-1; TRBD2 matches 10 bases. Germline V gene sequence: CDR1 LNHDA, CDR2 SQIVND (reference sequence). Unmatched junction bases numbered 10, after V lost 6 bases and J lost 5 bases. This CDR3 region has 16 residues. Here the CDR3 reads CASSISSGRYHNEQFF. The CDR3 coding sequence is TGTGCCAGTAGCATCAGTAGCGGGAGGTACCACAATGAGCAGTTCTTC.

The gene calls are TRBV19 and TRBJ2-1; 9 bases agree with TRBD2. Trimming at V came to 4 bases and at J to 7 bases, leaving 11 bases not matched to a gene. Germline assignment: CDR1 LNHDA and CDR2 SQIVND (reference sequence). The CDR3 covers 16 residues. CDR3: CASSTLSGSPPNEQFF. The CDR3 nucleotides are TGTGCCAGTAGTACACTTAGCGGGAGTCCCCCTAATGAGCAGTTCTTC. Full variable domain (missing parts from reference TRBV19 and TRBJ2-1): DGGITQSPKYLFRKEGQNVTLSCEQNLNHDAMYWYRQDPGQGLRLIYYSQIVNDFQKGDIAEGYSVSREKKESFPLTVTSAQKNPTAFYLCASSTLSGSPPNEQFFGPGTRLTVL.

The chain has TRBV5-8 and TRBJ2-7; tentatively, D is TRBD1 (5 bases). The CDR3 totals 15 residues. The V end was cut by 4 bases, the J end by 6 bases, with 20 bases between. Germline V gives CDR1 SGHTS, CDR2 YDEGEE. The CDR3 region has the DNA TGTGCCAGCAGCCCCTCAGGGTTTTGGGCTGGCGAGCAGTACTTC. This sequence encodes CASSPSGFWAGEQYF.

The chain is built from TRBV4-1 and TRBJ2-7, with TRBD2 matching over 10 bases. Per germline, CDR1 MGHRA and CDR2 YSYEKL. J lost 2 bases, V lost 2 bases, and 3 bases had no gene match. This CDR3 has 15 amino acids. The CDR3 is CASSQRGLAAYEQYF. CDR3 sequence (DNA): TGCGCCAGCAGCCAAAGAGGACTAGCGGCCTACGAGCAGTACTTC.

The CDR3 region is CAIRGLAGGAYEQYF. The CDR3 DNA reads TGTGCCATCAGGGGACTAGCGGGAGGGGCCTACGAGCAGTACTTC. The genes are TRBV10-3 and TRBJ2-7, with 16 bases aligning to TRBD2. V dropped 6 bases and J dropped 2; count of bases not matched to a gene: 1. The CDR3 runs 15 residues. CDR1 is ENHRY, CDR2 SYGVKD, per germline.

CDR3 sequence: CASSRDLAKNIQYF. DNA for the CDR3: TGTGCCAGCAGCCGGGACCTAGCCAAAAACATTCAGTACTTC. The chain uses TRBV14 and TRBJ2-4; D assignment may be TRBD1 or TRBD2 (5 bases each). Trimming removed 4 bases at V and 0 bases at J, with 7 bases between. CDR3 length equals 14 residues. The germline V gene encodes CDR1 SGHDN and CDR2 FVKESK.

The V call is TRBV7-6, the J call TRBJ2-3; 13 bases match TRBD2. Germline loops: CDR1 SGHVS, CDR2 FNYEAQ. Losses at the gene ends were 3 bases for V and 6 bases for J; bases not matched to a gene: 6. The CDR3 extends over 16 amino acids. CDR3 bases: TGTGCCAGCAGCTTGGGGACTAGCGGGGTCCAGGATACGCAGTATTTT. Translated: CASSLGTSGVQDTQYF.

The chain couples TRBV7-3 to TRBJ2-1; 13 nucleotides align to TRBD2. The germline V gene has CDR1 SGHTA and CDR2 FQGTGA. The CDR3 loop spans 14 amino acids. V trimming: 5 bases; J trimming: 12 bases; junction bases outside the gene matches: 7. CDR3 sequence: CASSPRTSGSAQFF. The DNA for the CDR3 is TGTGCCAGCAGCCCTAGGACTAGCGGGAGTGCGCAGTTCTTC.

The chain joins TRBV9 to TRBJ2-3; maybe TRBD1 (5 bases). Trimming removed 0 bases at V and 2 bases at J, with 7 bases between. The CDR3 spans 14 residues. Per the germline V gene, CDR1 is SGDLS and CDR2 is YYNGEE. CDR3 coding DNA: TGTGCCAGCAGCGTAGCAGGGCACACAGATACGCAGTATTTT. Residues: CASSVAGHTDTQYF.